A selection of T cell receptor beta chains follows, all from one sample in a study of CD8+ T cells in alopecia areata. Profiled with immunoSEQ multiplex PCR; TCRdb holds only in-frame clones, not every one. The profile shows about 69,000 clones, 55% to 75% of them singletons. The material was CD8+ T cells sorted from blood, obtained at week 0. The receptors come from a human donor with alopecia areata. Each CDR3 is given with its conserved first and last residue. The D gene is left open where the match is weak. Expanded clones get a size class; other rows say once, few or many, or leave the size out.

D: -
J: TRBJ2-7
V: TRBV11-2
size: many
CDR3: CASSLARTNEQYF
DNA: TGTGCCAGCAGCTTAGCCCGGACCAACGAGCAGTACTTC

D: TRBD1
J: TRBJ2-3
V: TRBV7-9
size: -
CDR3: CASSRQGATDTQYF
DNA: TGTGCCAGCAGCCGACAGGGCGCCACAGATACGCAGTATTTT

D: -
J: TRBJ2-3
V: TRBV7-2
size: -
CDR3: CASSLFGSTDTQYF
DNA: TGTGCCAGCAGCTTATTCGGTTCCACAGATACGCAGTATTTT

D: -
J: TRBJ1-5
V: TRBV2
size: -
CDR3: CASSERNSNQPQHF
DNA: TGTGCCAGCAGTGAGAGAAACAGCAATCAGCCCCAGCATTTT

D: TRBD2
J: TRBJ2-1
V: TRBV30
size: -
CDR3: CAWSLAGGANEQFF
DNA: TGTGCCTGGAGTCTAGCGGGAGGGGCCAATGAGCAGTTCTTC

D: -
J: TRBJ2-5
V: TRBV15
size: once
CDR3: CATSREALQETQYF
DNA: TGTGCCACCAGCAGAGAGGCCCTACAAGAGACCCAGTACTTC

D: -
J: TRBJ1-4
V: TRBV13
size: -
CDR3: CASSFWSPTNEKLFF
DNA: TGTGCCAGCAGCTTCTGGTCCCCAACTAATGAAAAACTGTTTTTT

D: -
J: TRBJ2-2
V: TRBV13
size: -
CDR3: CASSFLTGELFF
DNA: TGTGCCAGCAGCTTTTTAACCGGGGAGCTGTTTTTT

D: -
J: TRBJ2-7
V: TRBV5-1
size: -
CDR3: CASSSTPGTPYEQYF
DNA: TGCGCCAGCAGCTCTACTCCGGGGACCCCCTACGAGCAGTACTTC

D: -
J: TRBJ1-2
V: TRBV10-3
size: -
CDR3: CAISDGGFGYGYTF
DNA: TGTGCCATCAGTGATGGGGGGTTTGGCTATGGCTACACCTTC

D: -
J: TRBJ1-1
V: TRBV7-9
size: -
CDR3: CASSPPSEDTEAFF
DNA: TGTGCCAGCAGCCCCCCCTCTGAGGACACTGAAGCTTTCTTT

D: TRBD2
J: TRBJ2-1
V: TRBV27
size: -
CDR3: CASGRGSIYNEQFF
DNA: TGTGCCAGCGGGCGCGGGAGTATTTACAATGAGCAGTTCTTC

D: -
J: TRBJ2-1
V: TRBV27
size: -
CDR3: CASIGLGFAYNEQFF
DNA: TGTGCCAGCATTGGGTTGGGGTTTGCCTACAATGAGCAGTTCTTC

D: -
J: TRBJ2-1
V: TRBV15
size: -
CDR3: CATSREGTEDNEQFF
DNA: TGTGCCACCAGCAGAGAAGGGACGGAAGACAATGAGCAGTTCTTC

D: TRBD1
J: TRBJ1-1
V: TRBV27
size: few
CDR3: CASSSLGTGGMNTEAFF
DNA: TGTGCCAGCAGTTCCCTTGGGACAGGGGGCATGAACACTGAAGCTTTCTTT

D: -
J: TRBJ2-3
V: TRBV29-1
size: -
CDR3: CSVEDPWGPDADTQYF
DNA: TGCAGCGTTGAAGACCCCTGGGGACCCGACGCAGATACGCAGTATTTT

D: TRBD1
J: TRBJ1-5
V: TRBV7-9
size: few
CDR3: CASPSGTGGDSNQPQHF
DNA: TGTGCCAGCCCTTCCGGGACAGGGGGCGATAGCAATCAGCCCCAGCATTTT

D: -
J: TRBJ2-7
V: TRBV28
size: -
CDR3: CASRPPGAEQYF
DNA: TGTGCCAGCAGGCCGCCAGGGGCCGAGCAGTACTTC

D: -
J: TRBJ2-4
V: TRBV5-4
size: -
CDR3: CASSLGTGVNIQYF
DNA: TGTGCCAGCAGCTTGGGTACGGGGGTAAACATTCAGTACTTC

D: -
J: TRBJ1-1
V: TRBV5-6
size: -
CDR3: CASSPIVLSSEAFF
DNA: TGTGCCAGCAGCCCCATAGTCCTTTCGTCTGAAGCTTTCTTT

D: -
J: TRBJ2-1
V: TRBV19
size: -
CDR3: CASSMESSYNEQFF
DNA: TGTGCCAGTAGTATGGAAAGCTCCTACAATGAGCAGTTCTTC

D: -
J: TRBJ2-3
V: TRBV5-6
size: few
CDR3: CASSLVGAADTQYF
DNA: TGTGCCAGCAGCTTGGTCGGGGCGGCAGATACGCAGTATTTT

D: -
J: TRBJ1-1
V: TRBV7-6
size: -
CDR3: CASSPGGNTEAFF
DNA: TGTGCCAGCAGCCCTGGGGGCAACACTGAAGCTTTCTTT

D: -
J: TRBJ2-1
V: TRBV19
size: -
CDR3: CASSMGTVNEQFF
DNA: TGTGCCAGTAGTATGGGGACTGTGAATGAGCAGTTCTTC

D: TRBD2
J: TRBJ2-7
V: TRBV4-1
size: -
CDR3: CASSQGFSGGREQYF
DNA: TGCGCCAGCAGCCAAGGTTTTAGCGGGGGTAGGGAGCAGTACTTC

D: TRBD2
J: TRBJ2-7
V: TRBV29-1
size: -
CDR3: CSVELAGDYEQYF
DNA: TGCAGCGTGGAACTAGCGGGGGACTACGAGCAGTACTTC

D: -
J: TRBJ2-7
V: TRBV5-6
size: few
CDR3: CASSLAIRAGKSEQYF
DNA: TGTGCCAGCAGCTTGGCAATTCGGGCAGGGAAAAGCGAGCAGTACTTC

D: -
J: TRBJ2-3
V: TRBV27
size: -
CDR3: CASRDTGTDTQYF
DNA: TGTGCCAGCAGAGACACGGGCACAGATACGCAGTATTTT

D: -
J: TRBJ1-1
V: TRBV30
size: -
CDR3: CAWTDGGGTEAFF
DNA: TGTGCCTGGACCGACGGAGGGGGCACTGAAGCTTTCTTT

D: TRBD2
J: TRBJ2-7
V: TRBV30
size: -
CDR3: CAWSVSRAQAGSYEQYF
DNA: TGTGCCTGGAGTGTATCCCGAGCCCAAGCGGGATCCTACGAGCAGTACTTC

D: -
J: TRBJ1-4
V: TRBV30
size: few
CDR3: CAFWTPGNEKLFF
DNA: TGTGCCTTCTGGACACCGGGGAATGAAAAACTGTTTTTT

D: -
J: TRBJ2-3
V: TRBV29-1
size: -
CDR3: CSVAVASTDTQYF
DNA: TGCAGCGTTGCAGTGGCTAGCACAGATACGCAGTATTTT

D: TRBD1
J: TRBJ1-6
V: TRBV5-6
size: -
CDR3: CASSSGTGGLTPLHF
DNA: TGTGCCAGCAGTTCCGGGACAGGAGGACTGACACCCCTCCACTTT

D: TRBD1
J: TRBJ2-1
V: TRBV27
size: few
CDR3: CASTGTGYNEQFF
DNA: TGTGCCAGCACCGGGACAGGGTACAATGAGCAGTTCTTC

D: TRBD2
J: TRBJ2-5
V: TRBV5-4
size: -
CDR3: CASSLVLAGGGDLGTQYF
DNA: TGTGCCAGCAGCTTGGTACTAGCGGGAGGAGGAGATTTGGGGACCCAGTACTTC

D: TRBD1
J: TRBJ2-7
V: TRBV19
size: -
CDR3: CASRPATGPFYEQYF
DNA: TGTGCCAGTCGACCGGCGACAGGGCCCTTCTACGAGCAGTACTTC

D: TRBD2
J: TRBJ2-3
V: TRBV12-5
size: once
CDR3: CASGFQTSGRTDTQYF
DNA: TGTGCTAGTGGTTTCCAGACTAGCGGGAGAACAGATACGCAGTATTTT

D: TRBD1
J: TRBJ1-2
V: TRBV7-9
size: -
CDR3: CASSLVGQHYGYTF
DNA: TGTGCCAGCAGCCTCGTGGGACAGCACTATGGCTACACCTTC

D: -
J: TRBJ2-3
V: TRBV30
size: -
CDR3: CAWSVLGVTDTQYF
DNA: TGTGCCTGGAGTGTATTGGGTGTCACAGATACGCAGTATTTT

D: TRBD1
J: TRBJ1-1
V: TRBV5-1
size: -
CDR3: CASSQGQGSTEAFF
DNA: TGCGCCAGCAGCCAGGGACAGGGGAGCACTGAAGCTTTCTTT

D: -
J: TRBJ2-7
V: TRBV5-1
size: -
CDR3: CASSGDGHYEQYF
DNA: TGCGCCAGCAGCGGGGACGGACACTACGAGCAGTACTTC